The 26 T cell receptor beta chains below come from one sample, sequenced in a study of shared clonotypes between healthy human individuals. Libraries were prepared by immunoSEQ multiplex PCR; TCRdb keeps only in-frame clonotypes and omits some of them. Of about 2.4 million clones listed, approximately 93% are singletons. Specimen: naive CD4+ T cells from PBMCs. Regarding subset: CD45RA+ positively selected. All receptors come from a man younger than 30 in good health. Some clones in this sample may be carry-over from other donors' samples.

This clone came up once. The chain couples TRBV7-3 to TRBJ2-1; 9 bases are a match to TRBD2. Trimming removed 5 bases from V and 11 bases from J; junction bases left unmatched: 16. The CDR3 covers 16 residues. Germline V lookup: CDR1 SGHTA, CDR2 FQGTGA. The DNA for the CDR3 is TGTGCCAGCAGCCGAGGCAGGGAAGCGGGAGGTAATAAGCAGTTCTTC. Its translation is CASSRGREAGGNKQFF. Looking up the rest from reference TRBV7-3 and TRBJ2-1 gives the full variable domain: GAGVSQTPSNKVTEKGKYVELRCDPISGHTALYWYRQSLGQGPEFLIYFQGTGAADDSGLPNDRFFAVRPEGSVSTLKIQRTERGDSAVYLCASSRGREAGGNKQFFGPGTRLTVL.

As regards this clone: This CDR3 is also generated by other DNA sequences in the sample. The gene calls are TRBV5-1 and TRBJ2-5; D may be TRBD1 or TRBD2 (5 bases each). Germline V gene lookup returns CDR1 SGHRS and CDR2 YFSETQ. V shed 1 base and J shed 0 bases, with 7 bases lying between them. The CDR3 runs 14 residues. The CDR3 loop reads CASSLQGDQETQYF. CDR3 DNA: TGCGCCAGCAGCTTGCAGGGAGACCAAGAGACCCAGTACTTC. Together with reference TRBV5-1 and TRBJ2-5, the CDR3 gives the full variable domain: KAGVTQTPRYLIKTRGQQVTLSCSPISGHRSVSWYQQTPGQGLQFLFEYFSETQRNKGNFPGRFSGRQFSNSRSEMNVSTLELGDSALYLCASSLQGDQETQYFGPGTRLLVL.

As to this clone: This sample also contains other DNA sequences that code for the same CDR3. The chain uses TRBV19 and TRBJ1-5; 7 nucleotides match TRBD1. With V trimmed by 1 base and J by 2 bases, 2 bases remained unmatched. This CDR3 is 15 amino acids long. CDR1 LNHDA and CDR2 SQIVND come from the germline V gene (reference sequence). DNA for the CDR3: TGTGCCAGTAGTATAGGAGGGGGCGGCAATCAGCCCCAGCATTTT. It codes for CASSIGGGGNQPQHF. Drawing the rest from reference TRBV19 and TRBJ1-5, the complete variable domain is DGGITQSPKYLFRKEGQNVTLSCEQNLNHDAMYWYRQDPGQGLRLIYYSQIVNDFQKGDIAEGYSVSREKKESFPLTVTSAQKNPTAFYLCASSIGGGGNQPQHFGDGTRLSIL.

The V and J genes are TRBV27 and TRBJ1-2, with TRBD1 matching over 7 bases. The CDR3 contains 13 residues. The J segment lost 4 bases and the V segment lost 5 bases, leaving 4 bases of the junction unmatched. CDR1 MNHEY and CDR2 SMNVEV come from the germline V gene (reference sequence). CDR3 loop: CASSSRDSYGYTF. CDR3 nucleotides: TGTGCCAGCAGTAGTCGGGACAGCTATGGCTACACCTTC.

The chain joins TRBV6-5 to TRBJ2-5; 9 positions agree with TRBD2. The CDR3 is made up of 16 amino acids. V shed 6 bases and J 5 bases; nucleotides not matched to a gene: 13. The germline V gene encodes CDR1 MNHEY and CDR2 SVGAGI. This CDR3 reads CASSYRRSGSGETQYF. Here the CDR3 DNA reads TGTGCCAGCAGCTACCGACGTAGCGGGAGTGGGGAGACCCAGTACTTC.

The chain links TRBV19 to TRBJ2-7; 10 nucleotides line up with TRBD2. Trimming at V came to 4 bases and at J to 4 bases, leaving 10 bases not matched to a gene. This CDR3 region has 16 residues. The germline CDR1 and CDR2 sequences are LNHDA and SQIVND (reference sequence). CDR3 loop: CASSTQREGRSYEQYF. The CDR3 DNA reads TGTGCCAGTAGTACCCAGCGGGAGGGAAGGAGTTACGAGCAGTACTTC. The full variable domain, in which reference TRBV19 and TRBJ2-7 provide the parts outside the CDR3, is DGGITQSPKYLFRKEGQNVTLSCEQNLNHDAMYWYRQDPGQGLRLIYYSQIVNDFQKGDIAEGYSVSREKKESFPLTVTSAQKNPTAFYLCASSTQREGRSYEQYFGPGTRLTVT.

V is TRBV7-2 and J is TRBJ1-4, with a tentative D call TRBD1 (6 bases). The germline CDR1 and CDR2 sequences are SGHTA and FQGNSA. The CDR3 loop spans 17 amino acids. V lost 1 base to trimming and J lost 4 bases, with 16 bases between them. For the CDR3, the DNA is TGTGCCAGCAGCTTAGTAGTCCGGACAGACTTTAATGAAAAACTGTTTTTT. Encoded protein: CASSLVVRTDFNEKLFF.

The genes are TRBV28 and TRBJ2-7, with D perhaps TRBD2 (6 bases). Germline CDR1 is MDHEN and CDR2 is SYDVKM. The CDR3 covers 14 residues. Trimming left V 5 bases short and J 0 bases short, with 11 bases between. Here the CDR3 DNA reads TGTGCCAGCAGTACTTACGGGGGCTCCTACGAGCAGTACTTC. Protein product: CASSTYGGSYEQYF.

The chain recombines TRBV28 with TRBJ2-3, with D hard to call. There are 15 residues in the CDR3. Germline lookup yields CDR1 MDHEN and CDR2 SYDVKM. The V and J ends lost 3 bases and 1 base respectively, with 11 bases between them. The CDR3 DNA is TGTGCCAGCAGTTTTAGGTACATTGGCACAGATACGCAGTATTTT. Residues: CASSFRYIGTDTQYF.

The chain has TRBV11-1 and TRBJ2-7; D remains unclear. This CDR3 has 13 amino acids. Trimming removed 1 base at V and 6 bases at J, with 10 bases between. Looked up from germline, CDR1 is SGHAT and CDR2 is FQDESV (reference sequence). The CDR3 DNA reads TGTGCCAGCAGCTTAGTCCCGACGGGCGAGCAGTACTTC. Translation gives CASSLVPTGEQYF.

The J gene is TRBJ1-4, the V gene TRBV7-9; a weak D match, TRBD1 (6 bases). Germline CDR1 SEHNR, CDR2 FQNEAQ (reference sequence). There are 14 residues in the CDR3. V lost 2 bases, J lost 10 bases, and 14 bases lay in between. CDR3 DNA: TGTGCCAGCAGCTTAAACAGGGAGGGGGGAAAACTGTTTTTT. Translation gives CASSLNREGGKLFF.

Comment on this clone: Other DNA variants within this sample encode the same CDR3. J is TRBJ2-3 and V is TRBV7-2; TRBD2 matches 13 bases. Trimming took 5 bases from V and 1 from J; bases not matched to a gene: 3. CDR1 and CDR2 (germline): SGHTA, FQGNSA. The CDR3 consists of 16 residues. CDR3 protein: CASSPGLAGGTDTQYF. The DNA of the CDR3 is TGTGCCAGCAGCCCCGGACTAGCGGGGGGCACAGATACGCAGTATTTT.

Written as DNA, the CDR3 is TGCGCCAGCAGCTTAGCGGGACAACGGTATTCACCCCTCCACTTT. It yields the protein CASSLAGQRYSPLHF. V usage is TRBV5-1 and J usage is TRBJ1-6; weak D call: TRBD1 (6 bases). Germline V gives CDR1 SGHRS, CDR2 YFSETQ. Trimming took off 2 bases at V and 8 bases at J, with 14 bases between the two ends. The CDR3 is made up of 15 amino acids.

CDR3 residues: CASSPPQRLTGRTEKLFF. The CDR3 region has the DNA TGTGCCAGCTCACCACCGCAACGATTGACTGGGCGAACTGAAAAACTGTTTTTT. The V and J genes are TRBV18 and TRBJ1-4, with no clear D. Trimming shortened V by 0 bases and J by 7 bases, and 21 bases separated the two germline ends. The CDR3 covers 18 residues. Germline values: CDR1 KGHSH, CDR2 LQKENI.

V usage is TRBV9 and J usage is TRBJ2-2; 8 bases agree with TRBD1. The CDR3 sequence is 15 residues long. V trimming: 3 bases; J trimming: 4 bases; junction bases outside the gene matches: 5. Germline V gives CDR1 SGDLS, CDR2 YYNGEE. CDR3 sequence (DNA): TGTGCCAGCAGCGATCGACAGGGGAGCACCGGGGAGCTGTTTTTT. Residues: CASSDRQGSTGELFF.

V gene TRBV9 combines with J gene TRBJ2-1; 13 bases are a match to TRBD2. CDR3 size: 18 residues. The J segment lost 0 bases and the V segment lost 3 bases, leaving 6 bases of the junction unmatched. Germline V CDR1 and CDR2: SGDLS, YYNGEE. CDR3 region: CASSEGLAGANSYNEQFF. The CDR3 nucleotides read TGTGCCAGCAGCGAAGGACTAGCGGGAGCTAACTCCTACAATGAGCAGTTCTTC.

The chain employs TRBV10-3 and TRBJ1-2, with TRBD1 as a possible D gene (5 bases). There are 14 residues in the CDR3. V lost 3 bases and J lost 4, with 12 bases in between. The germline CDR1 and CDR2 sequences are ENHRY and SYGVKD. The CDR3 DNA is TGTGCCATCAGTGACGGACACTCCGTCTATGGCTACACCTTC. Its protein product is CAISDGHSVYGYTF.

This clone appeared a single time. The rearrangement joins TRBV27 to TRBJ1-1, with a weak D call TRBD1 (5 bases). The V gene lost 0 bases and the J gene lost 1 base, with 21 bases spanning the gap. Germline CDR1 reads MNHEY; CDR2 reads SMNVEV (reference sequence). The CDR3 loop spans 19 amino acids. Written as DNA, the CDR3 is TGTGCCAGCAGTTTATCGCAGAAGGTTGGGGGTCAAGCGAACACTGAAGCTTTCTTT. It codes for CASSLSQKVGGQANTEAFF.

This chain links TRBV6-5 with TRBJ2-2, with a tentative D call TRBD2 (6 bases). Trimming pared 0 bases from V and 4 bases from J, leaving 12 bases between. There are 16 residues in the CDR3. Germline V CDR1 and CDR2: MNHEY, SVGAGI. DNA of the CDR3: TGTGCCAGCAGTTACTCGCGGGGAGGTCGCACCGGGGAGCTGTTTTTT. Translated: CASSYSRGGRTGELFF.

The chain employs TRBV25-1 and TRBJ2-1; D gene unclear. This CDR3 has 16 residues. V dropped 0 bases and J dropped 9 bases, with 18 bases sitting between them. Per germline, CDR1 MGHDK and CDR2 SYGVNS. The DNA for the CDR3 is TGTGCCAGCAGTGAATATAGGATCCTCGATCCCACTGAGCAGTTCTTC. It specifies CASSEYRILDPTEQFF.

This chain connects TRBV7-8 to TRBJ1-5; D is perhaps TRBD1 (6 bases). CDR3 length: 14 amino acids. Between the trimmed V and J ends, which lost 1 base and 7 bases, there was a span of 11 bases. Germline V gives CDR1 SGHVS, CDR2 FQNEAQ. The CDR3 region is CASSLGKTGQPQHF. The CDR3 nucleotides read TGTGCCAGCAGCTTAGGGAAGACAGGACAGCCCCAGCATTTT.

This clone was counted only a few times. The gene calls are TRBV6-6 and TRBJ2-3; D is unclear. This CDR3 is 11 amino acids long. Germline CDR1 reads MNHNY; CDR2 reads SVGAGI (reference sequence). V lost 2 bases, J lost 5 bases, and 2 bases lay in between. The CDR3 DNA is TGTGCCAGCAGTTACCAAGATACGCAGTATTTT. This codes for CASSYQDTQYF.

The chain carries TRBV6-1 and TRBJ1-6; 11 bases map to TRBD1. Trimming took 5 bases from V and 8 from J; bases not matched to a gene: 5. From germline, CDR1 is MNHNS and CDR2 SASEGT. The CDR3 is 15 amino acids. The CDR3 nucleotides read TGTGCCAGCAGTTTGGGACAGGGGGACTATTCACCCCTCCACTTT. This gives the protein CASSLGQGDYSPLHF.

CDR3 region: CASETSTLYGYTF. The CDR3 coding sequence is TGTGCCAGCGAGACGTCGACGCTGTATGGCTACACCTTC. The gene calls are TRBV6-1 and TRBJ1-2; D is unresolved. Looked up from germline, CDR1 is MNHNS and CDR2 is SASEGT. The length of the CDR3 is 13 residues. Trimming shortened V by 8 bases and J by 5 bases, and 15 bases separated the two germline ends.

The CDR3 DNA reads as TGTGCCAGCAGCTCCTCTTTTTCGGCGGGACGGGAGACCCAGTACTTC. Amino acid sequence: CASSSSFSAGRETQYF. This chain links TRBV11-3 with TRBJ2-5; D possibly corresponds to TRBD2 (6 bases). This CDR3 has 16 residues. Trimming cost V 4 bases and J 5 bases, with 20 bases left between them. Germline CDR1 is SGHNT and CDR2 is YENEEA.

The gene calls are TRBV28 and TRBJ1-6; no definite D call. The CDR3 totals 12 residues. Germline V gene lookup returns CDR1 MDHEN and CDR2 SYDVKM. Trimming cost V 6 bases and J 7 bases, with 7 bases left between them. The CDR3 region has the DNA TGTGCCAGCAGGGAGAGGAATTCACCCCTCCACTTT. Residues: CASRERNSPLHF.